This T cell receptor (beta chain) was documented in a study of OX40 agonist ivuxolimab in advanced cancers. Findings and caveats of the study: In general, CD8+ T cells held more expanded clones than CD4+ did, on average.

The protocol was immunoSEQ multiplex PCR, while the TCRdb copy is restricted to in-frame clones and leaves out a portion. This sample yields approximately 74,000 clones, of which over 60% are seen a single time; 2% to 2.5% belongs to the top ten. Per germline, CDR1 SGDLS and CDR2 YYNGEE. The V end lost 0 bases, the J end lost 0 bases, and 7 bases lay between the germline ends. This CDR3 comprises 15 residues. This clone came up a few times. Its antigen is as yet unknown. The rearrangement joins TRBV9 to TRBJ1-5; the D is unclear. The sample in question was CD4+ or CD8+ T cells sorted from blood, obtained in a trial of the OX40 agonist ivuxolimab. The receptor's source is an adult with an advanced solid tumor such as melanoma, head and neck, liver or kidney cancer. The CDR3 loop reads CASSVGYNSNQPQHF. CDR3 bases: TGTGCCAGCAGCGTAGGGTACAATAGCAATCAGCCCCAGCATTTT.